This record concerns one TCR beta chain sequence. No antigen is known for it. This sample is part of a study of siplizumab effects on memory and regulatory T cells. Study-level points and caveats: The study found naive T cells seemingly more diverse than memory cells and seemingly major alloresponse contributors. Alloreactive sequences traceable to unstimulated CD4+ memory cells were significantly reduced by siplizumab. Proliferating Tregs in siplizumab cultures were never verified as suppressive.

The length of the CDR3 is 14 residues. After removal of 3 bases from V and 8 bases from J, the junction contained 6 bases not matched to a gene. The germline V gene encodes CDR1 KGHSH and CDR2 LQKENI. Generated by immunoSEQ multiplex PCR, the TCRdb table keeps only in-frame clones and is missing some. The profile shows tens of thousands of clones, 80% to 90% of them singletons. The chain carries TRBV18 and TRBJ2-1; the match to TRBD2 covers 8 bases. This sequence was found in a human donor in good health. The sequenced material came from Tregs sorted from blood. The CDR3 DNA follows: TGTGCCAGCTCACCGGGACTAGATGGCGATGAGCAGTTCTTC. It specifies CASSPGLDGDEQFF.